One sample yielded the 9 T cell receptor beta chains listed below, sequenced in a study of blood T cell repertoires in COVID-19. Here immunoSEQ multiplex PCR was the method, and the copy in TCRdb shows in-frame clones only, minus some. Seen here are around 230,000 clones, about four fifths observed once, and the top ten hold approximately 9.6%. Sequencing used peripheral blood. The receptors were sampled from a woman older than 75 with acute or convalescent COVID-19.

The rearrangement uses TRBV2 and TRBJ2-3; 10 bases line up with TRBD2. CDR1 and CDR2 from the germline V gene are SNHLY and FYNNEI. This CDR3 region has 15 residues. V shed 8 bases and J 3 bases; nucleotides not matched to a gene: 8. CDR3: CASGEGLARTDTQYF. For the CDR3, the DNA is TGTGCCAGCGGCGAGGGACTAGCGCGTACAGATACGCAGTATTTT.

The chain recombines TRBV6-5 with TRBJ2-1; 12 nucleotides align to TRBD1. CDR3 size: 15 residues. Trimming at V came to 2 bases and at J to 9 bases, leaving 5 bases not matched to a gene. CDR1 and CDR2 from the germline V gene are MNHEY and SVGAGI. CDR3 DNA sequence: TGTGCCAGCAGTTACGGGGGGACAGGGGGCAGTGAGCAGTTCTTC. This encodes CASSYGGTGGSEQFF.

A remark on this clone: Sequence at one end of the junction differs from germline and may be a read error. This chain joins TRBV7-7 and TRBJ2-7, with 7 nucleotides matching TRBD2. The germline V gene encodes CDR1 SSHAT and CDR2 FNYEAQ (reference sequence). The CDR3 is 13 amino acids. In DNA, the CDR3 is TGTGCTAGCAGCCGGGACTATGTATCCGAGCAGTACTTC. Protein product: CASSRDYVSEQYF. Based on the CDR3 plus reference TRBV7-7 and TRBJ2-7, the full variable domain is GAGVSQSPRYKVTKRGQDVTLRCDPISSHATLYWYQQALGQGPEFLTYFNYEAQPDKSGLPSDRFSAERPEGSISTLTIQRTEQRDSAMYRCASSRDYVSEQYFGPGTRLTVT.

This chain connects TRBV12-3 or TRBV12-4 to TRBJ1-6; maybe TRBD1 (5 bases). The CDR3 has 12 residues. With 3 bases removed from V and 13 bases from J, the gap between germline ends came to 10 bases. The CDR3 sequence: CASSLVQGPLHF. The DNA of the CDR3 is TGTGCCAGCAGTTTGGTTCAGGGCCCCCTCCACTTT.

The V and J genes are TRBV5-6 and TRBJ2-2, with D unresolved. The V end lost 2 bases, the J end lost 7 bases, and 3 bases lay between the germline ends. The CDR3 contains 11 residues. Germline CDR1 SGHDT, CDR2 YYEEEE. The chain's CDR3 is CASSFGGELFF. Here the CDR3 DNA reads TGTGCCAGCAGCTTCGGCGGGGAGCTGTTTTTT.

The rearrangement joins TRBV18 to TRBJ2-6, with 10 bases aligning to TRBD2. The CDR3 length is 18 residues. The J segment lost 2 bases and the V segment lost 3 bases, leaving 7 bases of the junction unmatched. Germline V CDR1 and CDR2: KGHSH, LQKENI. CDR3 region: CASSPPGLAGAGANVLTF. The CDR3 DNA follows: TGTGCCAGCTCACCCCCGGGGCTAGCGGGGGCTGGGGCCAACGTCCTGACTTTC.

The gene calls are TRBV6-1 and TRBJ1-1; maybe TRBD1 (6 bases). CDR1 is MNHNS, CDR2 SASEGT, per germline. V was pared by 2 bases and J by 5 bases, with 12 bases between. The CDR3 covers 14 residues. CDR3 region: CASSELAGVTEAFF. In DNA form, the CDR3 reads TGTGCCAGCAGTGAATTAGCAGGGGTTACTGAAGCTTTCTTT.

This chain links TRBV18 with TRBJ1-5; 10 nucleotides line up with TRBD1. This CDR3 comprises 15 residues. Trimming at V came to 4 bases and at J to 6 bases, leaving 6 bases not matched to a gene. Per germline, CDR1 KGHSH and CDR2 LQKENI. The chain's CDR3 is CASSQETGGPQPQHF. The CDR3 DNA reads as TGTGCCAGCTCACAGGAGACAGGGGGCCCTCAGCCCCAGCATTTT.

This chain joins TRBV4-1 and TRBJ2-5; TRBD1 might be the D (5 bases). Trimming cost V 0 bases and J 2 bases, with 10 bases left between them. The germline gives CDR1 MGHRA, CDR2 YSYEKL. CDR3 length: 15 amino acids. CDR3: CASSQDGAGQETQYF. In nucleotides, the CDR3 is TGCGCCAGCAGCCAAGATGGGGCAGGACAAGAGACCCAGTACTTC.